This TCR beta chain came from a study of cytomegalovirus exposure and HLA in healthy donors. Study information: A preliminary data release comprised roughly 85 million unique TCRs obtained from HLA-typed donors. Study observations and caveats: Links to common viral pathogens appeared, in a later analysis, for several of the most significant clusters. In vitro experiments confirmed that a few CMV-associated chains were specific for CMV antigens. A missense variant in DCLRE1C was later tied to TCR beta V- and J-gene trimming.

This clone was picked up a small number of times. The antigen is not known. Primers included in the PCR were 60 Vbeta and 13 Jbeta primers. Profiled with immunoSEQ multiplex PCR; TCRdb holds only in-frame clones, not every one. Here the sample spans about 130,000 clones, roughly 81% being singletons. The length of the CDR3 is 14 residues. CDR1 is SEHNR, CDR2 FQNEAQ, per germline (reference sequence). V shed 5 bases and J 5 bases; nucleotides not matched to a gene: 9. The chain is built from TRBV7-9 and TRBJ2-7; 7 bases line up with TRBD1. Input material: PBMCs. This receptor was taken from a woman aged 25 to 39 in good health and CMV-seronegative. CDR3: CASSTETGYHEQYF. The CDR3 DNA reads TGTGCCAGCAGCACAGAGACAGGGTATCACGAGCAGTACTTC.